These T cell receptor beta chains were read from a single sample in a study of cytomegalovirus exposure and HLA in healthy donors. Assay used: immunoSEQ multiplex PCR; TCRdb lists only in-frame clones, some missing. The sample holds some 310,000 clones; 88% are singletons and the top ten take more than 0.95%. The specimen sequenced was PBMCs. These receptors all stem from a man aged 30 to 39 in good health and CMV-seronegative. Both conserved end residues are part of each CDR3. The D gene is left open where the match is weak. The listing skips clone size in some rows; elsewhere it reads once, few, many or a size class.

d_gene	abundance	j_gene	v_gene	CDR3aa	CDR3nt
TRBD1	NA	TRBJ1-2	TRBV5-8	CASNLWGTEDGYTF	TGTGCCAGCAACTTATGGGGGACAGAGGATGGCTACACCTTC
NA	NA	TRBJ1-2	TRBV6-5	CASSYSVLSYGYTF	TGTGCCAGCAGTTACTCTGTTCTATCCTATGGCTACACCTTC
NA	NA	TRBJ2-5	TRBV25-1	CASSEWAIQETQYF	TGTGCCAGCAGTGAATGGGCAATTCAAGAGACCCAGTACTTC
NA	many	TRBJ2-1	TRBV6-4	CASSDSGGGVNEQFF	TGTGCCAGCAGTGACTCGGGAGGGGGGGTCAATGAGCAGTTCTTC
NA	once	TRBJ2-5	TRBV11-3	CASSLGHQGQGETQYF	TGTGCCAGCAGCTTAGGCCACCAGGGACAAGGGGAGACCCAGTACTTC
TRBD1	few	TRBJ2-3	TRBV18	CASSWDRATDTQYF	TGTGCCAGCTCATGGGACAGGGCCACAGATACGCAGTATTTT
NA	NA	TRBJ1-2	TRBV18	CASSPLREANYGYTF	TGTGCCAGCTCACCATTGAGGGAAGCTAACTATGGCTACACCTTC
TRBD1	NA	TRBJ1-2	TRBV5-1	CASSPGQGGAYGYTF	TGCGCCAGCAGCCCGGGACAGGGTGGGGCATATGGCTACACCTTC
TRBD1	NA	TRBJ1-6	TRBV19	CASSGQGNSPLHF	TGTGCCAGTAGTGGACAGGGTAATTCACCCCTCCACTTT
TRBD1	NA	TRBJ2-5	TRBV5-6	CASSTQDRAQETQYF	TGTGCCAGCAGCACCCAGGACAGGGCACAAGAGACCCAGTACTTC
TRBD1	once	TRBJ1-6	TRBV7-9	CASSPDRGNSPLHF	TGTGCCAGCAGCCCTGACAGGGGAAATTCACCCCTCCACTTT
NA	NA	TRBJ2-7	TRBV4-2	CASSPTEGLGGGYEQYF	TGTGCCAGCAGCCCCACAGAGGGTTTGGGCGGTGGCTACGAGCAGTACTTC
NA	NA	TRBJ2-7	TRBV18	CASSPSPHEGNEQYF	TGTGCCAGCTCACCATCTCCGCACGAGGGCAACGAGCAGTACTTC
NA	NA	TRBJ1-2	TRBV30	CAWSAQQRNYGYTF	TGTGCCTGGAGTGCACAGCAAAGGAACTATGGCTACACCTTC
TRBD1	NA	TRBJ2-7	TRBV11-2	CASSPPGTGGLNEQYF	TGTGCCAGCAGCCCCCCCGGGACAGGGGGCCTAAACGAGCAGTACTTC
NA	few	TRBJ1-2	TRBV7-2	CASSLASGIANYGYTF	TGTGCCAGCAGCTTAGCGTCAGGGATAGCTAACTATGGCTACACCTTC
TRBD2	NA	TRBJ2-1	TRBV7-2	CASSRGLAGTRQFF	TGTGCCAGCAGCCGGGGACTAGCGGGGACACGGCAGTTCTTC
NA	few	TRBJ1-1	TRBV2	CASGRGMTEAFF	TGTGCCAGCGGTCGAGGGATGACTGAAGCTTTCTTT
TRBD1	NA	TRBJ1-2	TRBV9	CASSRSTGGLGYTF	TGTGCCAGCAGCCGATCCACAGGGGGCTTAGGCTACACCTTC
NA	NA	TRBJ2-7	TRBV5-6	CASSFYSVGDWYEQYF	TGTGCCAGCAGCTTCTATTCCGTAGGAGATTGGTACGAGCAGTACTTC
NA	NA	TRBJ1-1	TRBV4-1	CASSTTGRGTEAFF	TGCGCCAGCAGCACAACAGGGAGGGGGACTGAAGCTTTCTTT
NA	NA	TRBJ2-1	TRBV25-1	CASSNPLVPNEQFF	TGTGCCAGCAGTAACCCACTAGTGCCAAATGAGCAGTTCTTC
NA	NA	TRBJ1-1	TRBV18	CASSLWTPSANTEAFF	TGTGCCAGCTCACTCTGGACACCCTCGGCGAACACTGAAGCTTTCTTT
NA	NA	TRBJ1-2	TRBV7-8	CASSSPGVGYGYTF	TGTGCCAGCAGCTCACCAGGCGTTGGGTATGGCTACACCTTC
TRBD1	NA	TRBJ1-5	TRBV10-3	CATHGTGSNQPQHF	TGTGCCACGCACGGGACAGGGTCCAATCAGCCCCAGCATTTT
TRBD1	NA	TRBJ1-2	TRBV6-5	CASRRRGQGAGGYTF	TGTGCCAGCAGGCGACGGGGACAGGGGGCAGGGGGCTACACCTTC
NA	NA	TRBJ2-3	TRBV27	CASSSLTAATDTQYF	TGTGCCAGCAGTTCGTTGACAGCCGCCACAGATACGCAGTATTTT
TRBD1	once	TRBJ1-6	TRBV11-2	CASSAGQGVLPLHF	TGTGCCAGCAGCGCGGGACAGGGAGTTTTACCCCTCCACTTT
NA	NA	TRBJ1-2	TRBV6-6	CASSFEADYGYTF	TGTGCCAGCTCGTTCGAGGCGGACTATGGCTACACCTTC
NA	NA	TRBJ1-4	TRBV28	CASTDPGEPFEKLFF	TGTGCCAGCACCGACCCAGGGGAACCATTTGAAAAACTGTTTTTT
NA	NA	TRBJ1-5	TRBV4-1	CASSQGPQVSNQPQHF	TGCGCCAGCAGCCAAGGGCCGCAGGTGAGCAATCAGCCCCAGCATTTT
TRBD2	once	TRBJ2-2	TRBV11-2	CASRLTSGGGPNTGELFF	TGTGCCAGCAGACTTACTAGCGGGGGAGGTCCGAACACCGGGGAGCTGTTTTTT
NA	few	TRBJ2-7	TRBV2	CASSALSEQYF	TGTGCCAGCAGTGCCCTAAGCGAGCAGTACTTC
NA	NA	TRBJ2-7	TRBV11-3	CASSFSGYEQYF	TGTGCCAGCAGCTTTTCAGGGTACGAGCAGTACTTC
NA	NA	TRBJ1-5	TRBV19	CASRAGASNNQPQHF	TGTGCCAGTAGGGCAGGCGCCAGCAACAATCAGCCCCAGCATTTT
NA	NA	TRBJ2-7	TRBV4-1	CASSQERSVGRGNYEQYF	TGCGCCAGCAGCCAAGAACGGTCGGTGGGCAGGGGAAACTACGAGCAGTACTTC
NA	NA	TRBJ2-1	TRBV7-8	CASSSGRWGGDEQFF	TGTGCCAGCAGCTCCGGACGTTGGGGGGGCGATGAGCAGTTCTTC
TRBD1	once	TRBJ2-7	TRBV6-6	CASTKTGTYEQYF	TGTGCCAGCACCAAGACAGGGACCTACGAGCAGTACTTC
NA	NA	TRBJ1-2	TRBV11-2	CASSLDWRGDPYGYTF	TGTGCCAGCAGCTTAGATTGGCGGGGGGACCCCTATGGCTACACCTTC
NA	medium-sized	TRBJ2-7	TRBV4-1	CASSQVAGSLLYEQYF	TGCGCCAGCAGCCAAGTGGCGGGAAGTCTACTCTACGAGCAGTACTTC
TRBD2	NA	TRBJ2-7	TRBV11-2	CASSFALAAYEQYF	TGTGCCAGCAGCTTTGCACTAGCGGCCTACGAGCAGTACTTC
TRBD1	NA	TRBJ2-7	TRBV7-9	CASSLARTGYEQYF	TGTGCCAGCAGCTTAGCGCGGACAGGGTACGAGCAGTACTTC
TRBD2	few	TRBJ2-3	TRBV2	CASSVRTSSTDTQYF	TGTGCCAGCAGTGTCCGGACTAGCAGCACAGATACGCAGTATTTT
NA	NA	TRBJ2-1	TRBV11-2	CASSWGSGSSYNEQFF	TGTGCCAGCAGCTGGGGATCGGGGAGCTCCTACAATGAGCAGTTCTTC
TRBD2	NA	TRBJ2-1	TRBV7-2	CASNGLAGFNEQFF	TGTGCCAGCAACGGACTAGCGGGGTTCAATGAGCAGTTCTTC
TRBD2	NA	TRBJ2-3	TRBV15	CATSRDLTSGGRLDTQYF	TGTGCCACCAGCAGAGACCTGACTAGCGGGGGCCGCCTAGATACGCAGTATTTT
TRBD2	NA	TRBJ2-2	TRBV18	CASSPVAGPSGELFF	TGTGCCAGCTCACCAGTAGCGGGGCCATCCGGGGAGCTGTTTTTT
NA	once	TRBJ2-7	TRBV15	CATSRERQAAYEQYF	TGTGCCACCAGCAGAGAACGGCAGGCCGCCTACGAGCAGTACTTC
TRBD2	NA	TRBJ2-3	TRBV6-1	CASSEARAGGISTDTQYF	TGTGCCAGCAGTGAAGCCCGAGCGGGGGGAATCAGCACAGATACGCAGTATTTT
TRBD1	NA	TRBJ2-1	TRBV19	CATTGQVNYNEQFF	TGTGCCACAACGGGACAGGTAAACTACAATGAGCAGTTCTTC
NA	NA	TRBJ1-2	TRBV5-4	CASSLRTNYGYTF	TGTGCCAGCAGCCTCAGAACTAACTATGGCTACACCTTC
TRBD1	NA	TRBJ2-7	TRBV2	CASSERGDRGINEQYF	TGTGCCAGCAGTGAACGGGGAGACAGGGGTATCAACGAGCAGTACTTC
TRBD1	NA	TRBJ1-2	TRBV6-5	CASSIQGARYGYTF	TGTGCCAGCAGCATACAGGGGGCCCGATATGGCTACACCTTC
NA	NA	TRBJ2-5	TRBV9	CASSVGGNRQETQYF	TGTGCCAGCAGCGTAGGAGGGAATCGGCAAGAGACCCAGTACTTC
NA	NA	TRBJ2-1	TRBV6-5	CASSQTGEQFF	TGTGCCAGCAGCCAGACGGGGGAGCAGTTCTTC
NA	NA	TRBJ2-5	TRBV18	CASSLTSQGEETQYF	TGTGCCAGCTCACTAACCTCACAGGGAGAAGAGACCCAGTACTTC
TRBD1	NA	TRBJ1-6	TRBV7-9	CASSLGDRVDSPLHF	TGTGCCAGCAGCTTAGGGGACAGGGTCGATTCACCCCTCCACTTT
NA	NA	TRBJ1-1	TRBV27	CASTLTGVDTEAFF	TGTGCCAGCACCCTTACGGGGGTGGACACTGAAGCTTTCTTT
NA	few	TRBJ2-7	TRBV11-2	CASRPNREGYEQYF	TGTGCCAGCAGACCCAACAGGGAAGGCTACGAGCAGTACTTC
TRBD2	NA	TRBJ2-1	TRBV25-1	CASSEPSGGEREQFF	TGTGCCAGCAGTGAACCTAGCGGGGGAGAACGGGAGCAGTTCTTC